This TCR beta chain was captured in a study of cytomegalovirus exposure and HLA in healthy donors. General observations from the study: Later on, an analysis showed TCR association rates differing by HLA locus, with DRB1 the most and HLA-C the fewest.

In regard to this clone: Its antigen remains unknown.

CDR1 and CDR2 (germline): ENHRY, SYGVKD. V lost 10 bases to trimming and J lost 1 base, with 13 bases between them. The CDR3 runs 13 residues. The PCR was carried out with 60 Vbeta primers and 13 Jbeta primers. TCRdb keeps only in-frame clones here, not all; method: immunoSEQ multiplex PCR. The table records about 150,000 clones, 70% to 90% of them present only once. The chain combines TRBV10-3 with TRBJ2-5; D may be TRBD2 (5 bases). This receptor was taken from a woman in her thirties or forties in good health and CMV-seronegative. The sequenced material came from PBMCs. The CDR3 here is CANQAELQETQYF. As DNA, the CDR3 is TGTGCCAACCAAGCGGAGCTCCAAGAGACCCAGTACTTC.